The rows below give T cell receptor beta chains drawn from one sample of a study of graft-versus-host responses after intestinal transplantation. Libraries were prepared by immunoSEQ multiplex PCR; TCRdb keeps only in-frame clonotypes and omits some of them. The data hold about 130,000 clones, with 85% to 95% observed a single time. Their antigens remain unidentified. Sequencing used unstimulated CD4+ T cells sorted from spleen or lymph node cells, obtained before intestinal transplant. These receptors originate from a human donor who received an intestinal transplant. The CDR3 runs from the conserved cysteine through the conserved F or W. The D gene is left open where the match is weak.

D | J | V | CDR3 | DNA
- | TRBJ2-7 | TRBV2 | CASTGRVGQYF | TGTGCCAGCACAGGCAGGGTCGGGCAGTACTTC
- | TRBJ2-7 | TRBV28 | CASTNPLVNTYEQYF | TGTGCCAGCACTAACCCATTAGTCAACACCTACGAGCAGTACTTC
- | TRBJ2-7 | TRBV11-2 | CASSLDRGRAREQYF | TGTGCCAGCAGCCTAGATAGGGGGAGGGCCCGCGAGCAGTACTTC
- | TRBJ1-4 | TRBV28 | CAILDSQTTNEKLFF | TGTGCCATCCTTGACAGTCAAACAACTAATGAAAAACTGTTTTTT
TRBD2 | TRBJ2-3 | TRBV11-1 | CASSLTGGRDTQYF | TGTGCCAGCAGCTTAACAGGCGGGAGAGATACGCAGTATTTT
TRBD1 | TRBJ2-2 | TRBV27 | CASSVASGTGGTGELFF | TGTGCCAGCAGTGTAGCGTCCGGGACAGGAGGCACCGGGGAGCTGTTTTTT
TRBD2 | TRBJ2-1 | TRBV28 | CASSHWTSGRWVEQFF | TGTGCCAGCAGCCACTGGACTAGCGGGAGGTGGGTTGAGCAGTTCTTC
TRBD2 | TRBJ2-1 | TRBV28 | CASSSSGSGGNEQFF | TGTGCCAGCAGTTCGAGCGGGAGTGGAGGAAATGAGCAGTTCTTC
- | TRBJ1-2 | TRBV28 | CASSLDGYYGYTF | TGTGCCAGCAGTTTAGACGGCTACTATGGCTACACCTTC
- | TRBJ1-1 | TRBV6-5 | CASSYGGGNTEAFF | TGTGCCAGCAGTTACGGGGGCGGGAACACTGAAGCTTTCTTT
TRBD1 | TRBJ1-1 | TRBV12-5 | CASGLVVGTGVTEAFF | TGTGCTAGTGGTTTGGTAGTCGGGACAGGGGTCACTGAAGCTTTCTTT
TRBD2 | TRBJ2-5 | TRBV10-3 | CAISPNPPGGTVGFQETQYF | TGTGCCATCAGTCCTAACCCTCCGGGAGGTACCGTGGGATTCCAAGAGACCCAGTACTTC
- | TRBJ2-2 | TRBV9 | CASSGPRAGELFF | TGTGCCAGCAGCGGGCCTAGGGCCGGGGAGCTGTTTTTT
- | TRBJ1-5 | TRBV7-8 | CASSKFRDAGNQPQHF | TGTGCCAGCAGCAAATTCAGGGATGCAGGCAATCAGCCCCAGCATTTT
TRBD2 | TRBJ2-3 | TRBV6-1 | CASSVTSGMTDTQYF | TGTGCCAGCAGCGTGACTAGCGGCATGACAGATACGCAGTATTTT
TRBD1 | TRBJ1-3 | TRBV28 | CASRDQTGRFSGNTIYF | TGTGCCAGCAGGGACCAGACAGGGAGATTTTCTGGAAACACCATATATTTT
- | TRBJ1-2 | TRBV7-2 | CASSLATNYGYTF | TGTGCCAGCAGCTTGGCCACTAACTATGGCTACACCTTC
- | TRBJ1-2 | TRBV6-5 | CASSVITAYGYTF | TGTGCCAGCAGTGTGATAACCGCCTATGGCTACACCTTC
- | TRBJ2-7 | TRBV7-9 | CASSLTTSYEQYF | TGTGCCAGCAGCTTGACTACTTCCTACGAGCAGTACTTC
- | TRBJ1-3 | TRBV4-1 | CASSQGVISGNTIYF | TGCGCCAGCAGCCAAGGGGTGATCTCTGGAAACACCATATATTTT
- | TRBJ1-5 | TRBV30 | CAWSVPGVGNQPQHF | TGTGCCTGGAGTGTACCTGGGGTTGGCAATCAGCCCCAGCATTTT